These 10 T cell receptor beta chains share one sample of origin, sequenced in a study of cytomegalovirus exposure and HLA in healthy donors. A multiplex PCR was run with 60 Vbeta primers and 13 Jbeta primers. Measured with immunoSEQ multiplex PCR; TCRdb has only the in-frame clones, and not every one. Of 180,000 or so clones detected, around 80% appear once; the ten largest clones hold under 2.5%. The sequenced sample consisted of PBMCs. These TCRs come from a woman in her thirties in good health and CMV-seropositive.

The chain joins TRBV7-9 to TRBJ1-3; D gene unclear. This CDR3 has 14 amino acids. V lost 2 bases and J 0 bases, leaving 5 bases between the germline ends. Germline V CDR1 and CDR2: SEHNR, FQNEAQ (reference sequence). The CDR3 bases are TGTGCCAGCAGCTTAACAGTCTCTGGAAACACCATATATTTT. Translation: CASSLTVSGNTIYF.

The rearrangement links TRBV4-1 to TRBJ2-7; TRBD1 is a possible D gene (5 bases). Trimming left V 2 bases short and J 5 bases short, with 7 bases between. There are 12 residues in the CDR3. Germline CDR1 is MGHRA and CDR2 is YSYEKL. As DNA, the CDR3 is TGCGCCAGCAGCCAAAAGGGGAACGAGCAGTACTTC. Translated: CASSQKGNEQYF.

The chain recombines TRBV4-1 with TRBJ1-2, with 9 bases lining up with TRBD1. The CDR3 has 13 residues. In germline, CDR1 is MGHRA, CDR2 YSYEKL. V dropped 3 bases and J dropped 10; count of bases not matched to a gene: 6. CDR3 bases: TGCGCCAGCAGCCAGCCGGGACAGGGTGACTACACCTTC. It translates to CASSQPGQGDYTF.

The CDR3, as DNA: TGTGCTAGTGGTGGCAGGGGTAGTATGGAGACCCAGTACTTC. Amino acids: CASGGRGSMETQYF. This sequence joins TRBV12-5 and TRBJ2-5, with D possibly matching TRBD1 (6 bases). V lost 5 bases, J lost 5 bases, and 15 bases lay in between. This CDR3 has 14 residues. Germline lookup yields CDR1 LGHNT and CDR2 FRNRAP.

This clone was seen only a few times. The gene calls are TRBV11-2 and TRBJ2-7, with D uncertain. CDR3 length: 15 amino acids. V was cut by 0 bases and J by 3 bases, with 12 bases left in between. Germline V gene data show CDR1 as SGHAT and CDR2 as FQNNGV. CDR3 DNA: TGTGCCAGCAGCTTAGAGACACAAGCCCTCTACGAGCAGTACTTC. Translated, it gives CASSLETQALYEQYF.

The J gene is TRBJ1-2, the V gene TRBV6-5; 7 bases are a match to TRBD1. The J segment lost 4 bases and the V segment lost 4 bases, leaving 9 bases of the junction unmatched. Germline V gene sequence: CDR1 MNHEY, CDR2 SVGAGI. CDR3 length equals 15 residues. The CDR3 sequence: CASSWRQGMGYGYTF. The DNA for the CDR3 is TGTGCCAGCAGTTGGCGACAGGGAATGGGCTATGGCTACACCTTC.

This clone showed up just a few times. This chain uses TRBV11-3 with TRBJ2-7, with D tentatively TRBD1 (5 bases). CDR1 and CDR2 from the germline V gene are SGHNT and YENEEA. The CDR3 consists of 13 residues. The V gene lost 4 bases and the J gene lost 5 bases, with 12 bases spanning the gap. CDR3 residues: CASSSRQGHEQYF. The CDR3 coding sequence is TGTGCCAGCAGCTCGCGGCAGGGCCACGAGCAGTACTTC.

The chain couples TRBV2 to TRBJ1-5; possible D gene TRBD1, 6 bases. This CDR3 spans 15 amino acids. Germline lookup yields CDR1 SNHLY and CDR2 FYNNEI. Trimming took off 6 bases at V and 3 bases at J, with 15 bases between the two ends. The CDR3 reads CASRGTTGINQPQHF. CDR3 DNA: TGTGCCAGCAGGGGTACCACAGGGATCAATCAGCCCCAGCATTTT.

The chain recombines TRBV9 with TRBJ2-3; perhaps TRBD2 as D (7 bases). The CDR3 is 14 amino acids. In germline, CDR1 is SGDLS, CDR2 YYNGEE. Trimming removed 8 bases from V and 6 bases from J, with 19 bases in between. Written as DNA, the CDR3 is TGTGCCAGTTCGACGGGGGGCGGTCGGGATACGCAGTATTTT. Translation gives CASSTGGGRDTQYF.

The CDR3 DNA sequence: TGTGCCATCAGTGAACAGGGGCAGGTGCAGCCCCAGCATTTT. This translates into CAISEQGQVQPQHF. The gene calls are TRBV10-3 and TRBJ1-5; 7 bases are a match to TRBD1. The CDR3 covers 14 residues. Trimming took 3 bases from V and 7 from J; bases not matched to a gene: 6. CDR1 ENHRY and CDR2 SYGVKD come from the germline V gene.